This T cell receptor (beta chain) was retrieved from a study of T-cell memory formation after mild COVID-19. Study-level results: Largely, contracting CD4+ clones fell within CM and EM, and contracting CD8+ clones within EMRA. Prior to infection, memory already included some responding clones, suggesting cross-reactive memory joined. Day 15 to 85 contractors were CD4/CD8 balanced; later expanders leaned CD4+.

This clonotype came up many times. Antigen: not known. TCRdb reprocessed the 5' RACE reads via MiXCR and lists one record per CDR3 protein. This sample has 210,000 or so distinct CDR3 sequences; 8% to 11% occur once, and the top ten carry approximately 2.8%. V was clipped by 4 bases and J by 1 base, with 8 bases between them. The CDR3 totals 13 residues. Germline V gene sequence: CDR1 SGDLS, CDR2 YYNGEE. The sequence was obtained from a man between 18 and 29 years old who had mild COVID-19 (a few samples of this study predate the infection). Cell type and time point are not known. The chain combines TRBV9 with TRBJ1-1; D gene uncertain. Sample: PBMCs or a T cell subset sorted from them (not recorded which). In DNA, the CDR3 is TGTGCCAGCAGCCCTGGACCGAACACTGAAGCTTTCTTT. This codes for CASSPGPNTEAFF.